The subject of this entry is one T cell receptor beta chain. Its antigen is unknown. A much larger clone sits a single nucleotide away, making a read error possible. In the study, sorted CD4+ and CD8+ blood T cells from patients with severe aplastic anemia and from healthy subjects underwent deep sequencing of TCR repertoires. Ficoll-Paque density gradient centrifugation was used to isolate peripheral blood mononuclear cells. Before DNA extraction, CD4+ and CD8+ T cells were sorted by FACS or by magnetic beads. Profiling of TCR beta VDJ combinations and CDR3 sequences used genomic DNA as the template. An Illumina HiSeq 2000 was used for TCR repertoire sequencing. Regarding the original processing steps: TRBV/TRBJ rearrangement plots, CDR3 size and DJ length profiles, and Simpson's diversity index were used to assess repertoires. Whichever DNA sequence was most abundant in the deep sequencing data was defined as the immunodominant clone. CDR3 amino acid sequences were checked for sharing between subjects and were compared against published repertoires and the VDJdb database. The public reads were reprocessed in TCRdb via fastp at Q25 and MiXCR, keeping in-frame beta chains. Rows are unified per CDR3 protein, each entry keeping the most common DNA and genes. These V and J calls rely on TCRdb rather than the paper's analysis. The sample contains 90,000 to 120,000 distinct CDR3 sequences, under 60% of them found a single time. Around a third of the sample goes to the ten largest clones.

The sample is drawn from a study of CD8+CD57+ T cells in acquired aplastic anemia listed by TCRdb under 2018. With regard to the full study: A mean of roughly 2.9 ug of DNA, ranging from roughly 0.19 to 27.4 ug, was extracted from sorted CD4+ and CD8+ cells. Mean read counts for healthy donor samples were around 10 million for CD4+ cells and 11 million to 14 million for CD8+ cells. Beyond this particular receptor, the publication reports: Although around 30 CD8+ CDR3 sequences were shared by patients and controls, these sequences appeared highly expressed in patients and within the immunodominant clones of patients. Patients and healthy controls showed no significant difference in CD8+ Simpson's diversity (P=0.060).

Sequenced material: sorted CD4+, CD8+, or CD8+CD57+ T cells (not recorded which) from PBMCs. This clonotype was obtained from a human donor in good health, serving as a control.

In nucleotide form, the sequence is TGTGCCAGCAGTCACGCAGGGTCTGAAGCTTTCTTT. This yields the protein CASSHAGSEAFF. In this chain, TRBV6-2 or TRBV6-3 is recombined with TRBJ1-1, and the D gene may be TRBD1, 5 bases matching. The CDR3 holds 12 amino acids from the cysteine to the phenylalanine. Only the CDR3 portion is preserved as DNA: 36 bases, with reading frame beginning at the first base. V sheds 5 bases and J sheds 6 bases, leaving 10 bases between their ends. The germline V gene provides CDR1 MNHEY and CDR2 SVGEGT.